The present entry profiles one T cell receptor (beta chain) with its context. The sample originates from a study of blood T cell repertoires in COVID-19. This CDR3 has 17 amino acids. V lost 0 bases to trimming and J lost 0 bases, with 10 bases between them. Germline V gives CDR1 SGHRS, CDR2 YFSETQ. The protocol was immunoSEQ multiplex PCR, while the TCRdb copy is restricted to in-frame clones and leaves out a portion. This sample has 250,000 to 300,000 clones, with 85% to 90% found just once. The sequence was collected from a man younger than 35 with active or convalescent COVID-19. The chain has TRBV5-1 and TRBJ1-6; unclear D gene. The source material was peripheral blood. Written as DNA, the CDR3 is TGCGCCAGCAGCTTGGGCCCAGGAAGCTCCTATAATTCACCCCTCCACTTT. Translation: CASSLGPGSSYNSPLHF. Complete variable domain (other parts from reference TRBV5-1 and TRBJ1-6): KAGVTQTPRYLIKTRGQQVTLSCSPISGHRSVSWYQQTPGQGLQFLFEYFSETQRNKGNFPGRFSGRQFSNSRSEMNVSTLELGDSALYLCASSLGPGSSYNSPLHFGNGTRLTVT.